This T cell receptor (beta chain) was found in a study of CD8+ T cells in alopecia areata. Across the study: Twice a day, 5 to 10 mg of oral tofacitinib was administered to treated patients.

Study-level findings and limits: Scalp sequencing captures resident alphabeta T cells of normal skin too.

cDNA serving as the sequencing template came from extracted, reverse transcribed RNA. The assay was immunoSEQ multiplex PCR, and TCRdb's table has in-frame clones only and misses some. The sample has some 240,000 clones, about 60% seen once. Alopecia areata patients provided lesional scalp punch biopsies and peripheral blood. Only a few counts were recorded for this clone. The antigen is not known. Per the germline V gene, CDR1 is SGHAT and CDR2 is FQNNGV. V lost 3 bases to trimming and J lost 1 base, with 3 bases between them. This CDR3 has 12 residues. The TCR sequence derives from a human donor with alopecia areata. The chain combines TRBV11-2 with TRBJ1-1; no clear D. The sample here was CD4+ T cells sorted from blood, taken at week 0. CDR3 sequence (DNA): TGTGCCAGCAGCTTGCAGAACACTGAAGCTTTCTTT. Protein: CASSLQNTEAFF.